This T cell receptor beta chain was identified during a study of cytomegalovirus exposure and HLA in healthy donors. Turning to the study itself: The same platform as the roughly 670 first-cohort repertoires was used for the 130 or so validation repertoires, a later analysis reported. Study-wide findings and caveats: Reports credit the classifier with highly specific, highly sensitive diagnosis of cytomegalovirus status. According to the study, some 160 TCR beta chains were cytomegalovirus-associated.

Concerning this clone: Its antigen is not identified.

Using immunoSEQ multiplex PCR, the repertoire was profiled, and TCRdb retains in-frame clones only, with some absent. This table holds a few hundred thousand clones, 86% found once. The origin of this receptor is a woman aged 18-35 years in good health and CMV-seronegative. The sequenced sample was PBMCs.

The DNA of the CDR3 is TGTGCCAGCAGGGTAGTCTCGGATGAGCAGTTCTTC. Its protein is CASRVVSDEQFF. The V and J genes are TRBV2 and TRBJ2-1; D unclear. Germline V gives CDR1 SNHLY, CDR2 FYNNEI. V lost 6 bases and J 8 bases, leaving 11 bases between the germline ends. This CDR3 is 12 amino acids long.